The T cell receptor (beta chain) under discussion was sequenced for a study of T cell responses to AZD1222 COVID-19 vaccine. The assay was immunoSEQ multiplex PCR, and TCRdb's table has in-frame clones only and misses some. The sample shows some 150,000 clones, roughly nine tenths of them seen only once. Notes on this clone: The antigen remains undetermined.

The CDR3 runs 11 residues. V shed 4 bases and J shed 9 bases, with 7 bases lying between them. Germline CDR1 reads MNHEY; CDR2 reads SMNVEV (reference sequence). Study-level points and caveats: Just 5 to 7 people given AZD1222 tested seropositive at baseline.

The chain joins TRBV27 to TRBJ2-1; D uncertain. The TCR comes from an adult who received the AZD1222 COVID-19 vaccine. This specimen consisted of peripheral blood, obtained 28 days after the second AZD1222 dose. DNA of the CDR3: TGTGCCAGCAGTTCAGACGTTGAGCAGTTCTTC. Translation: CASSSDVEQFF.